This T cell receptor (beta chain) was sequenced for a study of technical replicates of blood from a few donors. Method: immunoSEQ multiplex PCR; TCRdb's copy keeps in-frame clones and lacks some. The table includes tens of thousands of clones, roughly 90% detected once. The CDR3 is made up of 14 amino acids. J was trimmed by 7 bases and V by 8 bases; bases with no gene match: 8. Germline loops: CDR1 SNHLY, CDR2 FYNNEI. V and J are TRBV2 and TRBJ1-4; the match to TRBD1 covers 9 bases. This TCR was recovered from a human donor in good health. What was sequenced was T cells isolated from PBMCs. The CDR3 DNA sequence: TGTGCCAGCGTTCTCGGACAGGGGCTTGAAAAACTGTTTTTT. Amino acid sequence: CASVLGQGLEKLFF.